This T cell receptor (beta chain) was retrieved from a study of shared clonotypes between healthy human individuals. Measured with immunoSEQ multiplex PCR; TCRdb has only the in-frame clones, and not every one. The sample consists of about 550,000 clones, 95% to 96% of them appearing once. Naive CD8 cells lacked CD45RO, underwent positive selection for CCR7 and left out terminally differentiated effector memory CD45RA+ cells. Germline CDR1 is PRHDT and CDR2 is FYEKMQ (reference sequence). This CDR3 contains 16 residues. With V trimmed by 5 bases and J by 4 bases, 10 bases remained unmatched. The specimen sequenced was naive CD8+ T cells sorted from blood. This chain uses TRBV13 with TRBJ2-2, with TRBD2 identical over 7 bases. The source of this sequence is a woman aged 25 to 39 in good health. The DNA of the CDR3 is TGTGCCAGCAGCCCAGAGCGGGGTCGTTTCACCGGGGAGCTGTTTTTT. Translated: CASSPERGRFTGELFF.